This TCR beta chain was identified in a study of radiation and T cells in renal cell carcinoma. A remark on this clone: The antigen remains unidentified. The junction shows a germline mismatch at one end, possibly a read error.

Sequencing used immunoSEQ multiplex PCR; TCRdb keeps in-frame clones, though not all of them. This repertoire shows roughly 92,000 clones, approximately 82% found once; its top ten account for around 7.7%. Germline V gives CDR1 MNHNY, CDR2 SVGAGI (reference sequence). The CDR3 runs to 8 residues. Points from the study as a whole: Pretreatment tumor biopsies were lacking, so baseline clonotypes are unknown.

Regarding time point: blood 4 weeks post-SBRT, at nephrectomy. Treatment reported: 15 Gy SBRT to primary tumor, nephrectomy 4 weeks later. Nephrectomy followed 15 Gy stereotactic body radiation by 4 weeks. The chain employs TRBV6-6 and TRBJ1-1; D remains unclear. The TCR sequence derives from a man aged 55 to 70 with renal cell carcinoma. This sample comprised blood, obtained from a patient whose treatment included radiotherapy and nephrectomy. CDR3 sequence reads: CASSYIVF. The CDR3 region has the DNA TGTGCCAGCAGTTACATCGTTTTT.